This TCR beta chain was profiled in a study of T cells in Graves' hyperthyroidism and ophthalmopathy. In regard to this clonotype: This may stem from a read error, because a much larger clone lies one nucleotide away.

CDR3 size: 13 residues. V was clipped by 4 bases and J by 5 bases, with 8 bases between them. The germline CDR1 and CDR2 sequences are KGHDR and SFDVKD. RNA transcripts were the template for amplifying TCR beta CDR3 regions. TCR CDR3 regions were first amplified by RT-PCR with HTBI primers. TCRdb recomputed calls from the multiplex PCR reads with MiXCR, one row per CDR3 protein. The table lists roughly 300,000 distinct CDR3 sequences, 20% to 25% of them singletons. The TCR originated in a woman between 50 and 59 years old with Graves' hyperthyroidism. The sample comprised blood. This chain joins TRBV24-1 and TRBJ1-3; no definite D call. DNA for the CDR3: TGTGCCACCAGTGAAGGAACTAGAAACACCATATATTTT. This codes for CATSEGTRNTIYF.